This T cell receptor (beta chain) was identified in a study of CD8+ T cells in alopecia areata. Study details: Treated patients received oral tofacitinib, 5 to 10 mg twice daily.

Following extraction, RNA underwent reverse transcription to cDNA, which served as the sequencing template. Generated by immunoSEQ multiplex PCR, the TCRdb table keeps only in-frame clones and is missing some. The sample has about 140,000 clones; roughly 86% are singletons. Treatment noted: oral pan-JAK inhibitor, 5-10 mg twice daily. Points from the study as a whole: Tofacitinib significantly brought down scalp clonality and expanded CD8+ clones among top 100. Many expanded lesional clones remained in scalp and blood on tofacitinib. Scalp lesions, especially in alopecia totalis/universalis, had higher clonality than normal scalp.

CDR1 and CDR2 (germline): SGHAT, FQNNGV. Trimming took 5 bases from V and 8 from J, leaving 13 bases between them. There are 13 residues in the CDR3. As for this clone: Its antigen is not known.

This clonotype was obtained from a human donor with alopecia areata. The material was CD8+ T cells sorted from blood, obtained at week 4, from a patient treated with tofacitinib. J is TRBJ2-1 and V is TRBV11-2; D is unresolved. Here the CDR3 DNA reads TGTGCCAGCAGCCTCATCCTGGGTGATGAGCAGTTCTTC. This translates into CASSLILGDEQFF. Filled out from reference TRBV11-2 and TRBJ2-1, the complete variable domain reads EAGVAQSPRYKIIEKRQSVAFWCNPISGHATLYWYQQILGQGPKLLIQFQNNGVVDDSQLPKDRFSAERLKGVDSTLKIQPAKLEDSAVYLCASSLILGDEQFFGPGTRLTVL.